This T cell receptor beta chain was recorded in a study of glioma-infiltrating T cells. General study points: Only very few CDR3 sequences appeared in both tissue and blood. Tissue-blood divergence was below expectation in non-neoplastic patients, above in gliomas.

With respect to this clonotype: The antigen remains unidentified.

The iRepertoire nested amplicon-rescue multiplex PCR amplified TCR alpha and beta CDR3s from RNA. One-step reverse transcription and amplification started from about 100-400 ng of tissue mRNA or PBMC total RNA. Via MiXCR, TCRdb re-called the multiplex PCR reads, giving one row per CDR3 protein. This table holds over 130,000 distinct CDR3 sequences, roughly two fifths found once. Unmatched junction bases numbered 12, after V lost 6 bases and J lost 6 bases. The CDR3 spans 15 residues. Germline V gene sequence: CDR1 MDHEN, CDR2 SYDVKM. The source is a human donor with low-grade glioma or glioblastoma, undergoing nonglioma brain surgery, or in good health (not recorded which). The V gene is TRBV28, the J gene TRBJ2-7, with 9 bases identical to TRBD1. Sequences were obtained from glioma tissue, nonneoplastic brain tissue, or PBMCs (not recorded which). CDR3 residues: CASSPAGTGSREQYF. CDR3 coding DNA: TGTGCCAGCAGCCCCGCCGGGACAGGGTCCCGCGAGCAGTACTTC.